This entry concerns a single TCR beta chain. The antigen remains undetermined. At collection, donors were nominally healthy, but unrecorded immune exposures were probable. This specimen belongs to a study of cytomegalovirus exposure and HLA in healthy donors. General study findings and limits: Researchers reported from a later analysis that most CMV-associated TCR beta chains appeared HLA-restricted.

The CDR3 covers 14 residues. V dropped 6 bases and J dropped 0 bases, with 9 bases sitting between them. The germline V gene has CDR1 MNHEY and CDR2 SMNVEV (reference sequence). The PCR used 60 Vbeta and 13 Jbeta primers. Clones were sequenced by immunoSEQ multiplex PCR, and TCRdb holds only the in-frame ones, with some missing. The data contain about 100,000 clones, around 80% of them singletons. The rearrangement links TRBV27 to TRBJ2-1; possible D gene TRBD1, 6 bases. The specimen was PBMCs. This TCR was recovered from a man aged 35-49 years in good health and CMV-seropositive. DNA of the CDR3: TGTGCCAGCAGGAAGGACAGCTCCTACAATGAGCAGTTCTTC. Its translation is CASRKDSSYNEQFF.